A selection of T cell receptor beta chains follows, all from one sample in a study of monozygotic twins with cystic fibrosis. TCRdb's table, derived via immunoSEQ multiplex PCR, lists solely in-frame clones and lacks some. This sample has about 11,000 clones; 85% occur once, and the top ten carry approximately 0.54%. The sample consisted of blood. The receptors were gathered from a man aged 18 to 29 with cystic fibrosis. Both conserved end residues are part of each CDR3.

cdr3_length: 16
v_call: TRBV2
cdr3_aa: CASKPGPGQDSYEQYF

cdr3_length: 20
v_call: TRBV19
cdr3_aa: CARRTSLSVSKPPKLNEQFF

cdr3_length: 15
v_call: TRBV5-8
cdr3_aa: CASSLFQASNQPQHF

cdr3_length: 16
v_call: TRBV7-9
cdr3_aa: CASSLTGSAGTGELFF

cdr3_length: 18
v_call: TRBV10-1
cdr3_aa: CASSLKLRELILNEKLFF

cdr3_length: 14
v_call: TRBV7-2
cdr3_aa: CASSQRTGEQPQHF

cdr3_length: 17
v_call: TRBV5-1
cdr3_aa: CASSLAWDSRGPGELFF

cdr3_length: 15
v_call: TRBV19
cdr3_aa: CASRRSGLQQETQYF

cdr3_length: 14
v_call: TRBV2
cdr3_aa: CASSLRTVNEKLFF

cdr3_length: 15
v_call: TRBV15
cdr3_aa: CATSARGDSFYEQYF

cdr3_length: 17
v_call: TRBV10-3
cdr3_aa: CAIVASSGRDKIYEQYF

cdr3_length: 17
v_call: TRBV14
cdr3_aa: CASSPLRKTSGFNEQFF

cdr3_length: 14
v_call: TRBV11-2
cdr3_aa: CASSLNRGLAEAFF

cdr3_length: 13
v_call: TRBV29-1
cdr3_aa: CSVSRAQYNEQFF

cdr3_length: 13
v_call: TRBV14
cdr3_aa: CASSLRTWGEQYF

cdr3_length: 14
v_call: TRBV6-1
cdr3_aa: CASSAQQGAGELFF

cdr3_length: 16
v_call: TRBV5-1
cdr3_aa: CASSLGLANGVETQYF

cdr3_length: 15
v_call: TRBV2
cdr3_aa: CASSSRVLETGELFF

cdr3_length: 17
v_call: TRBV10-3
cdr3_aa: CAISDRGEGDPHGGYTF

cdr3_length: 12
v_call: TRBV10-2
cdr3_aa: CASSEAGIEQYF

cdr3_length: 14
v_call: TRBV9
cdr3_aa: CASSVGFRDSPLHF

cdr3_length: 15
v_call: TRBV19
cdr3_aa: CASSIRTGGPYEQYF

cdr3_length: 15
v_call: TRBV27
cdr3_aa: CASSARQGRYETQYF

cdr3_length: 16
v_call: TRBV7-2
cdr3_aa: CASSDLMLGALYEQYF

cdr3_length: 15
v_call: TRBV6-4
cdr3_aa: CASRDSASSGNTIYF

cdr3_length: 12
v_call: TRBV7-2
cdr3_aa: CASSTGGGTQYF

cdr3_length: 12
v_call: TRBV6-5
cdr3_aa: CASNTGGTEAFF

cdr3_length: 11
v_call: TRBV7-3
cdr3_aa: CASKNAGELFF

cdr3_length: 15
v_call: TRBV6-1
cdr3_aa: CASSEGWRGQETQYF

cdr3_length: 14
v_call: TRBV15
cdr3_aa: CATSPGGTAYEQYF

cdr3_length: 13
v_call: TRBV19
cdr3_aa: CASWGGATGELFF

cdr3_length: 13
v_call: TRBV10-1
cdr3_aa: CASSESHRETQYF

cdr3_length: 13
v_call: TRBV30
cdr3_aa: CAWAMEGTDTQYF

cdr3_length: 13
v_call: TRBV19
cdr3_aa: CASSKDTNTEAFF

cdr3_length: 15
v_call: TRBV10-3
cdr3_aa: CAISAVQGASYGYTF

cdr3_length: 15
v_call: TRBV11-2
cdr3_aa: CASSPEGTGYSPLHF

cdr3_length: 18
v_call: TRBV5-1
cdr3_aa: CASSLVGTERNSNQPQHF

cdr3_length: 13
v_call: TRBV10-2
cdr3_aa: CASKSGQSYEQYF

cdr3_length: 13
v_call: TRBV29-1
cdr3_aa: CSVDGPSGNTIYF

cdr3_length: 15
v_call: TRBV6-6
cdr3_aa: CASSYTGTGSNEQFF

cdr3_length: 15
v_call: TRBV4-3
cdr3_aa: CASSQDHRRNEKLFF